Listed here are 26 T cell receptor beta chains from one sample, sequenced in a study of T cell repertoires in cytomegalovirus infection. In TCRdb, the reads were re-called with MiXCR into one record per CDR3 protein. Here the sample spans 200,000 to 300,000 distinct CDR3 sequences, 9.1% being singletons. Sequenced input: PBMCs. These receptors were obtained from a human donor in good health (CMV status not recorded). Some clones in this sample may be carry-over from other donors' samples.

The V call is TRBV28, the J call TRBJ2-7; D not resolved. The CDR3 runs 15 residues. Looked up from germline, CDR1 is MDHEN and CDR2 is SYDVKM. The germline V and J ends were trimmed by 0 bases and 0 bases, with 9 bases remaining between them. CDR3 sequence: CASSLWTPNSYEQYF. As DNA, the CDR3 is TGTGCCAGCAGTTTATGGACTCCGAACTCCTACGAGCAGTACTTC.

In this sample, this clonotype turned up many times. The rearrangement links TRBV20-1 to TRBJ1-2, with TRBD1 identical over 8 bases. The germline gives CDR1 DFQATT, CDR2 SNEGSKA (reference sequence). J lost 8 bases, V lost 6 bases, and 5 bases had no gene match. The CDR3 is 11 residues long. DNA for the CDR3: TGCAGTGCGACAGGGGTTGAGGGCTACACCTTC. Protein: CSATGVEGYTF.

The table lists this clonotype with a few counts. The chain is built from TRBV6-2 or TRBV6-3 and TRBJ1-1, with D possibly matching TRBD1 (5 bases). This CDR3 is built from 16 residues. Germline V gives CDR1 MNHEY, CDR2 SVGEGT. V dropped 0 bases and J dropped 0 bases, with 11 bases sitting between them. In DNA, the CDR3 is TGTGCCAGCAGTTACTCGAGACAGTGGATGAACACTGAAGCTTTCTTT. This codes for CASSYSRQWMNTEAFF.

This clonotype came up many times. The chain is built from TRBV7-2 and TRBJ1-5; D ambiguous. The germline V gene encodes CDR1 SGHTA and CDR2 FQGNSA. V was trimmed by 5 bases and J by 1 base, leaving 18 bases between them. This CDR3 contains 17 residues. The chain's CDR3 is CASSVSAGRSSNQPQHF. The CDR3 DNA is TGTGCCAGCAGCGTCTCGGCGGGGAGATCGAGCAATCAGCCCCAGCATTTT.

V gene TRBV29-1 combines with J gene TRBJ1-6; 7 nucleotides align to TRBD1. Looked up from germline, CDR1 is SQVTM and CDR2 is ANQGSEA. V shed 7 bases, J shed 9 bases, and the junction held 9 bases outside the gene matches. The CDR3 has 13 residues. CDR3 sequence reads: CSAQTGMASPLHF. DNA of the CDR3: TGCAGCGCCCAGACAGGGATGGCTTCACCCCTCCACTTT.

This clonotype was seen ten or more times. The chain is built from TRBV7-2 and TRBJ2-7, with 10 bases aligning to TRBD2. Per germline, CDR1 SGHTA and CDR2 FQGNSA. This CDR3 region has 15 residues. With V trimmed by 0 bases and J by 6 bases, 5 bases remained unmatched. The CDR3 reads CASSLASGRASEQYF. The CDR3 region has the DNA TGTGCCAGCAGCTTAGCGAGCGGGAGGGCCTCCGAGCAGTACTTC.

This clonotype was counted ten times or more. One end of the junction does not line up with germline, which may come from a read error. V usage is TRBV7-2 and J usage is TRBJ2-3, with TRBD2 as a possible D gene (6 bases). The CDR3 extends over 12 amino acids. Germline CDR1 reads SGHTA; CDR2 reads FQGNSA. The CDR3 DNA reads TGCGCCAGCAGCTCCGGGGGAGATACGCAGTATTTT. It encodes CASSSGGDTQYF.

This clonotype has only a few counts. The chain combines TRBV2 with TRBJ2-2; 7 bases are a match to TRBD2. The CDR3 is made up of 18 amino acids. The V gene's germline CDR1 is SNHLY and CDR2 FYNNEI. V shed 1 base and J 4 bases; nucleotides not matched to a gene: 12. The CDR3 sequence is CASSEVRVAAGSTGELFF. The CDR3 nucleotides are TGTGCCAGCAGTGAAGTAAGGGTGGCAGCGGGAAGCACCGGGGAGCTGTTTTTT.

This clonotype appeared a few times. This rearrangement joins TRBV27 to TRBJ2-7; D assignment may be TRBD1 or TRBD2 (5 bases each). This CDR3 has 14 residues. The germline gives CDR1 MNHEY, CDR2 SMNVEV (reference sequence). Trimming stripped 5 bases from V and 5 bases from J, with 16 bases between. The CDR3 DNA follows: TGTGCCAGCAGTCACCGGGACCCTCGGGACGAGCAGTACTTC. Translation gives CASSHRDPRDEQYF.

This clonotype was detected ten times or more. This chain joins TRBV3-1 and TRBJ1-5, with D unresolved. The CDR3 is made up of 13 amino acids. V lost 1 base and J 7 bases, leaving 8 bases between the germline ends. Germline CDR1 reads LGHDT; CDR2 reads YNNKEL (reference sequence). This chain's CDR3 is CASSQGAGQPQHF. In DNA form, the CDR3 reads TGTGCCAGCAGCCAAGGGGCAGGCCAGCCCCAGCATTTT.

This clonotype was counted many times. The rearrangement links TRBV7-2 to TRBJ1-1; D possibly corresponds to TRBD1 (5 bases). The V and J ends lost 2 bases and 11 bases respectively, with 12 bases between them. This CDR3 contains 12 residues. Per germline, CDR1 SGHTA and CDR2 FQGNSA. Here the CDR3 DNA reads TGTGCCAGCAGCTTAAGGTGGGGGTGGGCTTTCTTT. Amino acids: CASSLRWGWAFF.

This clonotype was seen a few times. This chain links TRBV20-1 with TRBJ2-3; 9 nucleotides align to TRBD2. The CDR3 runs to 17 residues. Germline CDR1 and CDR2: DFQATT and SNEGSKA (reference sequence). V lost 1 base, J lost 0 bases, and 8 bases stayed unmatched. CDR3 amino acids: CSARGLSGRASTDTQYF. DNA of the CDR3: TGCAGTGCTAGAGGCCTTAGCGGGAGAGCTAGCACAGATACGCAGTATTTT.

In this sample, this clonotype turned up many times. CDR3 amino acids: CSAQRLVGGQETQYF. Written as DNA, the CDR3 is TGCAGTGCTCAACGACTAGTGGGGGGCCAAGAGACCCAGTACTTC. The rearrangement links TRBV20-1 to TRBJ2-5, with a possible D match to TRBD2 (6 bases). CDR1 is DFQATT, CDR2 SNEGSKA, per germline (reference sequence). The CDR3 covers 15 residues. V dropped 5 bases and J dropped 1 base, with 17 bases sitting between them.

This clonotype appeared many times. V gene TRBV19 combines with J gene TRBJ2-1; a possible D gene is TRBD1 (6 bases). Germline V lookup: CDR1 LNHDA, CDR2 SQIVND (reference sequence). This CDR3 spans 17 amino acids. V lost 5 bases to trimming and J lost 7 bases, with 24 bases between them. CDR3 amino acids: CASSVIRQPRGWNEQFF. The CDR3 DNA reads TGTGCCAGTAGTGTAATCCGACAACCCAGGGGTTGGAATGAGCAGTTCTTC.

The CDR3: CASSLEGAGSGRNSYEQYF. The CDR3 DNA reads TGCGCCAGCAGCTTGGAAGGGGCGGGTAGCGGGAGGAACTCCTACGAGCAGTACTTC. The chain employs TRBV5-1 and TRBJ2-7; 10 nucleotides align to TRBD2. Per the germline V gene, CDR1 is SGHRS and CDR2 is YFSETQ. The CDR3 is made up of 19 amino acids. J was trimmed by 0 bases and V by 0 bases; bases with no gene match: 12.

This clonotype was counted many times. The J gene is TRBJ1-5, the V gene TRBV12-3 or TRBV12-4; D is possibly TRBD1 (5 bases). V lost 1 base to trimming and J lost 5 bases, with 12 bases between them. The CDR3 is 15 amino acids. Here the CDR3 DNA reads TGTGCCAGCAGTTTAGGACAGCTGGGGGATCAGCCCCAGCATTTT. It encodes CASSLGQLGDQPQHF.

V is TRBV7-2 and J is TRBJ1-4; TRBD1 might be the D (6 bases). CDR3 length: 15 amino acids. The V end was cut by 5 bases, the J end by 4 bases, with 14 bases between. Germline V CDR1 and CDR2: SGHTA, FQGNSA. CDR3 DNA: TGTGCCAGCAGCCCCCAGACAGGCGATAATGAAAAACTGTTTTTT. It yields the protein CASSPQTGDNEKLFF.

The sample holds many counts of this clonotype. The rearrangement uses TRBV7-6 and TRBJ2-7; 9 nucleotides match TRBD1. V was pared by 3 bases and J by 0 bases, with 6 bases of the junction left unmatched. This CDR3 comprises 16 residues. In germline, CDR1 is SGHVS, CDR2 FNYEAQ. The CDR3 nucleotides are TGTGCCAGCAGCTTTACAGGGGGCGCGGTCTCCTACGAGCAGTACTTC. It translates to CASSFTGGAVSYEQYF. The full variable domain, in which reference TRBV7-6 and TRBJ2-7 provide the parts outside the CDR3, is GAGVSQSPRYKVTKRGQDVALRCDPISGHVSLYWYRQALGQGPEFLTYFNYEAQQDKSGLPNDRFSAERPEGSISTLTIQRTEQRDSAMYRCASSFTGGAVSYEQYFGPGTRLTVT.

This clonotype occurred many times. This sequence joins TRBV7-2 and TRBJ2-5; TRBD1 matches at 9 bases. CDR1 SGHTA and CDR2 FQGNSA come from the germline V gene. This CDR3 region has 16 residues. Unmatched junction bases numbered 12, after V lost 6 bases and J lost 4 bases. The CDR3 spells CASSSAPRTGVETQYF. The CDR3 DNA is TGTGCCAGCAGTTCTGCCCCAAGGACAGGGGTAGAGACCCAGTACTTC.

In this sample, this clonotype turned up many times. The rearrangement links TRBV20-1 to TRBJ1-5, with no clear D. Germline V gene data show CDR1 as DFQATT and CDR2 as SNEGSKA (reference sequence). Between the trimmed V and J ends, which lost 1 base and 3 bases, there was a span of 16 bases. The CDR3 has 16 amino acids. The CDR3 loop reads CSARASTGRNNQPQHF. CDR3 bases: TGCAGTGCTAGAGCCTCGACGGGGAGGAACAATCAGCCCCAGCATTTT.

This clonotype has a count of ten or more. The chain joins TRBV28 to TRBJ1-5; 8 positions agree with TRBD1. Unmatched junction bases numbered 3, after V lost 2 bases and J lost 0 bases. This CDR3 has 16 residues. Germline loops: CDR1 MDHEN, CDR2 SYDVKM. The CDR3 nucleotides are TGTGCCAGCAGTTTAGATGGACAGGGTAGCAATCAGCCCCAGCATTTT. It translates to CASSLDGQGSNQPQHF.

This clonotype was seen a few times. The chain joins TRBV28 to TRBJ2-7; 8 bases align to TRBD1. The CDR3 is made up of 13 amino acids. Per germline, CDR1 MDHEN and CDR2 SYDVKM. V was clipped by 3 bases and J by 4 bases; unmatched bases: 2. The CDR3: CASSFDRGYEQYF. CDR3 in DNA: TGTGCCAGCAGTTTTGACAGGGGATACGAGCAGTACTTC.

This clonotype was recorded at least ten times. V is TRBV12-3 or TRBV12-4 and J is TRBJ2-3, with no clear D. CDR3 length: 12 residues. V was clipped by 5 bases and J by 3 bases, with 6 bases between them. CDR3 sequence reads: CASSMMTDTQYF. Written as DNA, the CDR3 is TGTGCCAGCAGTATGATGACAGATACGCAGTATTTT.

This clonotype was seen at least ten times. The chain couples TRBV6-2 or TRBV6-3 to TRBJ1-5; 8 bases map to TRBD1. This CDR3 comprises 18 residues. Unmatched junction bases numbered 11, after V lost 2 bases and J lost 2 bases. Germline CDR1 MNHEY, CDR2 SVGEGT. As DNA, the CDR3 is TGTGCCAGCAGTTACAAGACAGGGGAGGCCCTGGGCAATCAGCCCCAGCATTTT. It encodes CASSYKTGEALGNQPQHF.

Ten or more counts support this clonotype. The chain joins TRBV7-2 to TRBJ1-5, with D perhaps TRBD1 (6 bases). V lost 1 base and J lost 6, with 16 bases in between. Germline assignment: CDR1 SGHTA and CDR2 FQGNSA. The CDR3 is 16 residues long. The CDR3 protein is CASSLEPGVGSQPQHF. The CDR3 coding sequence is TGTGCCAGCAGCTTAGAGCCAGGGGTGGGTAGTCAGCCCCAGCATTTT.

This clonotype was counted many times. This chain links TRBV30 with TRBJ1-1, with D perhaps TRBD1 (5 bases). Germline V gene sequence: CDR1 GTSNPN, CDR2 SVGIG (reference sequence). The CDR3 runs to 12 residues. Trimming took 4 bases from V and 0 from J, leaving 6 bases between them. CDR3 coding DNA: TGTGCCTGGACGGACATGAACACTGAAGCTTTCTTT. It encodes CAWTDMNTEAFF.